Described below is a single T cell receptor (beta chain) sequence and its context. This clonotype was detected a few times. There is no known antigen for this receptor. Nothing much larger sits one base from this clone, and base qualities are not available. The germline ends are 17 bases apart after V is trimmed by 1 base and J by 5 bases. Spanning cysteine to phenylalanine, the CDR3 consists of 16 amino acids. Just CDR3 DNA is preserved here, 48 bases in frame from base 1. The germline V gene yields ENHRY for CDR1 and SYGVKD for CDR2. This specimen belongs to a study of T-cell memory formation after mild COVID-19 (dated by TCRdb to the early 2020s). At the level of the whole study: TCR sequence clusters from the two donors were found to be largely donor specific. The cohort comprised two young, previously healthy adult volunteers, one female and one male. In a couple of donors, T-cell clones that expanded and contracted after mild COVID-19 were tracked by sequencing TCRalpha and TCRbeta repertoires over time.

The sample was run on an Illumina NovaSeq 6000. Using 5'RACE with constant-segment primers, TCRalpha and TCRbeta cDNA libraries were constructed, with sample barcodes and unique molecular identifiers added in the process. Trizol reagent was used to extract RNA from every sample. Libraries were amplified in two PCR steps, with a second sample barcode and Illumina TruSeq adapters added in the second step. Sequencing of the libraries was done on an Illumina NovaSeq, producing 2 x 150 bp paired-end reads. In the paper's pipeline: Demultiplexing of reads and collapsing into UMI-guided consensus sequences were performed with migec v1.2.7. Using mixcr v2.1.11, UMI consensuses were aligned to TRA and TRB V and J templates and then assembled into clonotypes. Clonotypes were classified as expanded or contracted when called significant by both edgeR and NoisET, with noise models trained on biological replicates. edgeR calls used a false discovery rate-adjusted p below 0.01 and a log2 fold-change threshold of 1. As an exploratory analysis of dynamics, PCA with hierarchical clustering was applied to max-normalized trajectories of the 1000 most abundant clonotypes. Separately sequenced CD4+ and CD8+ repertoires were used to assign the CD4 or CD8 phenotype of responding clones. TCRdb reanalyzed the raw reads on its own, using fastp at Q25 for trimming and MiXCR for clone calling, and kept in-frame beta chains. Rows with one shared CDR3 protein collapse into an entry with the most common genes and DNA. The V and J calls come from TCRdb's annotation, not from the publication. In this sample the table shows about 240,000 distinct CDR3 sequences, over 8.5% of which occur a single time. Roughly 21% of the sample comes from the top ten.

The study at large found these results: The detection of some responding clones in pre-infection memory suggests that pre-existing cross-reactive memory T cells joined the SARS-CoV-2 response. Contracting CD4+ clones were found mainly in CM and EM memory subsets, while CD8+ clones were enriched in EMRA. The study included only a couple of mild cases, and larger cohorts that include severe cases with pre-infection samples were judged to be necessary. Whether the second-wave clones peaking on day 37 were SARS-CoV-2 specific was not confirmed. Balanced CD4/CD8 phenotypes were observed for clones contracting from day 15 to 85, whereas a bias towards CD4+ was observed for a second wave of clones expanding from day 15 to 37.

PBMCs were isolated by Ficoll-Paque density gradient centrifugation. This chain is built from TRBV10-3 and TRBJ2-5, with the identity of the D gene unclear. What was sequenced was PBMCs or a T cell subset sorted from them (not recorded which). This sequence originates from a man between 18 and 35 years old who had mild COVID-19 (a few samples of this study predate the infection). The sample titles of this study are shuffled in the database, so cell type and time point are left out; the donor was told from shared clones. The bases are TGTGCCATCAGTGAGTACGGACGGAGCCCCCAGGAGACCCAGTACTTC. Its protein product is CAISEYGRSPQETQYF.